The clone carrying this T cell receptor (beta chain) was observed once. The data were obtained in a study of cytomegalovirus exposure and HLA in healthy donors. It was with 60 Vbeta and 13 Jbeta primers that the PCR ran. Using immunoSEQ multiplex PCR, the repertoire was profiled, and TCRdb retains in-frame clones only, with some absent. This sample has about 160,000 clones, with about 84% found just once. Germline loops: CDR1 SGHNT, CDR2 YYREEE (reference sequence). The CDR3 runs to 15 residues. After removal of 4 bases from V and 2 bases from J, the junction contained 4 bases not matched to a gene. This chain links TRBV5-4 with TRBJ2-1; 9 nucleotides align to TRBD1. The sequenced material came from PBMCs. This sequence originates from a man aged 50 or older in good health and CMV-seropositive. CDR3: CASSPGTGTYNEQFF. CDR3 nucleotides: TGTGCCAGCAGCCCCGGGACAGGGACCTACAATGAGCAGTTCTTC. Together with reference TRBV5-4 and TRBJ2-1, the CDR3 gives the full variable domain: ETGVTQSPTHLIKTRGQQVTLRCSSQSGHNTVSWYQQALGQGPQFIFQYYREEENGRGNFPPRFSGLQFPNYSSELNVNALELDDSALYLCASSPGTGTYNEQFFGPGTRLTVL.